This T cell receptor beta chain was found in a study of cytomegalovirus exposure and HLA in healthy donors (dated by TCRdb to 2016 to 2017). Background for the entire study: A later analysis indicated that the roughly 120 validation repertoires were generated on the platform also employed for the 650 to 850 repertoires of the first cohort. A separate validation cohort of 100 to 150 different subjects was used in addition to the roughly 700-subject first cohort. The study was designed to test whether signatures of past pathogen exposure could be identified by cataloging public T cell receptors. To predict cytomegalovirus infection status, the study brought together high-throughput TCR immunosequencing, statistical association of individual TCRs with disease status, and machine learning. Study-wide conclusions, independent of this receptor: The authors suggested that the approach could potentially be generalized to other disease states and immunological phenotypes. Subsequent analysis determined that TCRs grouped into clusters in the first cohort also showed a tendency toward co-occurrence across the approximately 120 validation repertoires, and 94% of cluster scores exceeded 0. In vitro tests confirmed that a few of the cytomegalovirus-associated TCR beta chains recognize cytomegalovirus antigens. In both the original and validation cohorts, the classifier was reported to diagnose cytomegalovirus status with high specificity and sensitivity. The study gave a list of under 200 TCR beta chains associated with cytomegalovirus. A later analysis had no HLA typing for the validation cohort, so co-occurrence there was scored across all 120 repertoires. While some public TCRs were present in many individuals, most TCR sequences turned up only very rarely across donors.

This clone was detected only once. Its antigen is unknown. No base-level quality is on record; no much larger clone is a single base apart. The method was the immunoSEQ multiplex PCR assay. Processing in the source paper ran as follows. A statistical classification framework was built to diagnose cytomegalovirus status from the catalog of TCR beta chain sequences. TCRdb limited this immuneACCESS table to in-frame rearrangements with V and J called. A share of clones is missing; checked studies link under half to unresolved V genes, and the rest is unexplained. That table gives V, J and clone size, and the DNA gave D and trimming. Here the sample has about 340,000 clones; 80% to 90% occur a single time. Around 0.84% of the sample rests with the top ten. The donors belonged to the validation cohort of under 150 subjects, which was separate from the roughly 680-subject first cohort. Reading from cysteine to phenylalanine, the CDR3 counts 13 amino acids. Left in the record is the CDR3 DNA by itself, 39 bases read in frame from the first base. From a lookup of the germline V gene (reference sequence), CDR1 and CDR2 are MNHNY and SVGAGI. V and J are trimmed by 6 bases and 5 bases, and the gene matches miss 6 bases of the junction.

The rearranged chain carries TRBV6-6 and TRBJ2-5, with 7 bases aligning to TRBD1. The receptor was isolated from a woman under 30 in good health and CMV-seronegative. The material sequenced was PBMCs. The DNA sequence follows: TGTGCCAGCAGCTACGACAGGGTGGAGACCCAGTACTTC. Translation gives CASSYDRVETQYF.